These T cell receptor beta chains were read from a single sample in a study of vaccination effects on CD4 cells after COVID-19. The assay was immunoSEQ multiplex PCR, and TCRdb's table has in-frame clones only and misses some. The sample records 40,000 to 55,000 clones, approximately 81% being singletons. Their specific antigens are unknown. This sample comprised CD4+ T cells from PBMCs cultured without peptide, obtained before COVID-19 vaccination. Receptors were obtained from a human donor who had a prior SARS-CoV-2 infection. Both conserved end residues are trimmed from each CDR3.

v_gene,CDR3aa
TRBV24-1,ATSDPGEGKQY
TRBV10-2,ASSWPGSYEQY
TRBV6-2/TRBV6-3,ASSYPPGRHSYEQY
TRBV6-5,ASSYAWDRITDTQY
TRBV7-2,ASSSSGDRGRYGYT
TRBV27,ASSFYGAQPQH
TRBV28,ASSGDKGSYEQY
TRBV10-3,AISESRDGFTQY
TRBV5-5,ASSLAAGSAYEQY
TRBV6-5,ASSLTHEGSYEQY
TRBV21-1,ASTHHQLTGNTIY
TRBV6-5,ASSWDGSSNQPQH
TRBV9,ASSVSPGRSSGELF
TRBV19,ASSIVGGNTEAF
TRBV2,ASTEDRASYEQY
TRBV5-1,ASSLQYGFGEQF
TRBV5-4,ASSLERSGGLGETQY
TRBV18,ASSPPTGGGYT
TRBV3-1/TRBV3-2,ASSLSGGSEAF
TRBV11-2,ASSLDMAGGLPQH
TRBV4-1,ASSQDLADSYSPLH
TRBV24-1,ATSEALGTDTQY
TRBV5-1,ASSAGSTDTQY
TRBV5-1,ASSSTLGGPTYGYT
TRBV19,ASSIGTYNSPLH
TRBV11-2,ASSLGYSGNTIY
TRBV2,ASNSRQGSLGNTIY
TRBV7-2,ASSGLGGQKLFQPQH
TRBV19,ASRHPGLRTDTQY
TRBV19,ASSILPGQGSGTEAF
TRBV7-3,ASSLRGGTGELF
TRBV19,ASSMRAGLGSEAF
TRBV5-1,ASSLAMGGEEQF
TRBV7-6,ASSWTSSSTDTQY
TRBV5-6,ASSPTWTKRNLGGYT